The next 8 T cell receptor beta chains were all read from a single sample in a study of T cell responses to AZD1222 COVID-19 vaccine. Libraries were prepared by immunoSEQ multiplex PCR; TCRdb keeps only in-frame clonotypes and omits some of them. The repertoire holds 95,000 to 150,000 clones, with 80% to 90% as singletons. The sample here was peripheral blood, taken on day 0 of AZD1222 vaccination. The receptors were gathered from an adult in good health.

This clone is a singleton in its sample. The gene calls are TRBV28 and TRBJ1-4, with 8 bases lining up with TRBD1. The CDR3 is made up of 21 amino acids. V trimming: 5 bases; J trimming: 0 bases; junction bases outside the gene matches: 20. CDR1 and CDR2 (germline): MDHEN, SYDVKM. The CDR3 protein is CASSPRVNRDRLNPTNEKLFF. The CDR3 DNA reads as TGTGCCAGCAGTCCCAGAGTCAACCGGGACAGGCTAAACCCAACTAATGAAAAACTGTTTTTT.

The CDR3 reads CASSQVAQHTEAFF. CDR3 DNA sequence: TGCGCCAGCAGCCAAGTAGCCCAGCACACTGAAGCTTTCTTT. The chain combines TRBV4-1 with TRBJ1-1; the D is unclear. The V gene lost 1 base and the J gene lost 3 bases, with 9 bases spanning the gap. There are 14 residues in the CDR3. In germline, CDR1 is MGHRA, CDR2 YSYEKL.

This chain links TRBV16 with TRBJ2-7; D unclear. V lost 4 bases and J lost 6, with 10 bases in between. This CDR3 has 12 amino acids. The germline gives CDR1 KGHSY, CDR2 FQNENV. The CDR3 sequence: CASSLDIREQYF. The CDR3 bases are TGTGCCAGCAGCCTCGACATCCGCGAGCAGTACTTC.

This clone was detected only once. The V gene is TRBV4-3, the J gene TRBJ2-1; 11 bases map to TRBD2. This CDR3 has 21 residues. V was clipped by 0 bases and J by 0 bases; unmatched bases: 13. Germline lookup yields CDR1 LGHNA and CDR2 YSLEER. The CDR3 DNA reads as TGCGCCAGCAGCCAAGAAAGGGGGACTAGCGGCCTCTTGAGCTCCTACAATGAGCAGTTCTTC. It translates to CASSQERGTSGLLSSYNEQFF.

This rearrangement joins TRBV5-6 to TRBJ1-2, with TRBD1 matching over 10 bases. In germline, CDR1 is SGHDT, CDR2 YYEEEE. Trimming removed 9 bases from V and 0 bases from J; junction bases left unmatched: 14. CDR3 length equals 17 residues. CDR3: CATRGPGQGLSNYGYTF. The CDR3 bases are TGTGCCACCAGGGGACCGGGACAGGGGCTCTCTAACTATGGCTACACCTTC. The full variable domain, with the rest looked up from reference TRBV5-6 and TRBJ1-2, is DAGVTQSPTHLIKTRGQQVTLRCSPKSGHDTVSWYQQALGQGPQFIFQYYEEEERQRGNFPDRFSGHQFPNYSSELNVNALLLGDSALYLCATRGPGQGLSNYGYTFGSGTRLTVV.

The V gene is TRBV7-6, the J gene TRBJ1-1; tentative D call: TRBD1 (6 bases). Trimming stripped 5 bases from V and 5 bases from J, with 12 bases between. Per the germline V gene, CDR1 is SGHVS and CDR2 is FNYEAQ. The CDR3 consists of 13 residues. The CDR3 DNA reads TGTGCCAGCAGCGCCCAGGGGAGTACTGAAGCTTTCTTT. Translation: CASSAQGSTEAFF.

The chain combines TRBV12-3 or TRBV12-4 with TRBJ2-1; the D is unclear. Trimming took off 6 bases at V and 4 bases at J, with 10 bases between the two ends. The CDR3 loop spans 13 amino acids. The CDR3 nucleotides read TGTGCCAGCAGAAAGGGTCCTTACAATGAGCAGTTCTTC. Translating gives CASRKGPYNEQFF.

The CDR3 here is CASSPHRDLGGEQYF. DNA of the CDR3: TGTGCCAGCAGTCCCCACAGGGATTTAGGGGGCGAGCAGTACTTC. This chain connects TRBV28 to TRBJ2-7; TRBD1 is a possible D gene (6 bases). The V end was cut by 5 bases, the J end by 6 bases, with 20 bases between. Germline CDR1 reads MDHEN; CDR2 reads SYDVKM. The CDR3 contains 15 residues.